This T cell receptor (beta chain) was recorded in a study of T-cell memory formation after mild COVID-19. TCRdb called the 5' RACE reads again in MiXCR, with one record for every CDR3 protein. The table includes 200,000 to 250,000 distinct CDR3 sequences, 7.5% to 10% detected once. This clonotype was seen at least ten times. The sample comprised PBMCs or a T cell subset sorted from them (not recorded which). The source of this sequence is a man aged 18 to 29 who had mild COVID-19 (a few samples of this study predate the infection). Cell type and time point are not known.

The CDR3, as DNA: TGCGCCAGCAGACTGGGCGGGGCGAGTACAGATACGCAGTATTTT. It is translated as CASRLGGASTDTQYF. The chain recombines TRBV4-3 with TRBJ2-3; TRBD2 might be the D (6 bases). V lost 6 bases and J 3 bases, leaving 16 bases between the germline ends. This CDR3 is 15 amino acids long. Looked up from germline, CDR1 is LGHNA and CDR2 is YSLEER.